This T cell receptor beta chain was found in a study of beta chain features in type 1 diabetes. Trimming cost V 4 bases and J 1 base, with 14 bases left between them. The germline V gene encodes CDR1 MNHEY and CDR2 SVGAGI. The CDR3 has 15 residues. In the case of this clone: Its antigen is undetermined.

Of the isolated RNA, all was reverse transcribed, and so the sequenced material was expressed TCRB transcripts. Profiling relied on immunoSEQ multiplex PCR, and the TCRdb table lists in-frame clones only, not all of them. This table holds about 42,000 clones, 50% found once. Whole-study results and caveats: The naive, central memory and Treg TCRB repertoires showed an apparent similarity that was greater among patients than among healthy donors. Shorter TCRB CDR3s, moderately but significantly so, marked every one of the four CD4+ subsets in Type 1 diabetes patients.

The receptor was derived from a young woman in good health. The sample consisted of stem cell memory CD4+ T cells from blood. The chain joins TRBV6-5 to TRBJ2-7; tentative D call: TRBD2 (6 bases). In DNA, the CDR3 is TGTGCCAGCAGTTTCTCGGGTGGGAGGTCCTACGAGCAGTACTTC. Translated: CASSFSGGRSYEQYF.